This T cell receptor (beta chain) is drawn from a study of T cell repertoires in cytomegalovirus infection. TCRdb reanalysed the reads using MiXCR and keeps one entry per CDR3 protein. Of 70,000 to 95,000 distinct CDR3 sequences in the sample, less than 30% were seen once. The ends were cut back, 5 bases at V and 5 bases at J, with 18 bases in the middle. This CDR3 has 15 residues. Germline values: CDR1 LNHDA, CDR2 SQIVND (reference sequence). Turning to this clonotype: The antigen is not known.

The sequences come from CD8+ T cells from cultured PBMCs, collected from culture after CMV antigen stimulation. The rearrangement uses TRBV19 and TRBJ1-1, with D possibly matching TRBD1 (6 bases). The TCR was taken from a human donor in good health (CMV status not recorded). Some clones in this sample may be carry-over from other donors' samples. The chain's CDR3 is CASSSPPDRATEAFF. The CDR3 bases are TGTGCCAGTAGTTCGCCACCGGACAGAGCGACTGAAGCTTTCTTT.